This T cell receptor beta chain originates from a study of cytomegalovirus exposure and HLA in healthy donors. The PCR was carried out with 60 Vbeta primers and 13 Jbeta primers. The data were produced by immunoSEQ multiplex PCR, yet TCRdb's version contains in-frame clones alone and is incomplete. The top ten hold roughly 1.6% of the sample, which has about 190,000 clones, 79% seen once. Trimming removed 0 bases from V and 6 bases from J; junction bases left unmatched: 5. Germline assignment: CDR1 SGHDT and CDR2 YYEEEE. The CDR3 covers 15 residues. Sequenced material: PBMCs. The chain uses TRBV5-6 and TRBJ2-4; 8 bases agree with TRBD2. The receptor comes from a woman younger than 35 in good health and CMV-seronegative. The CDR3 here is CASSLAGGGGNIQYF. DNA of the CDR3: TGTGCCAGCAGCTTGGCGGGGGGGGGCGGAAACATTCAGTACTTC.